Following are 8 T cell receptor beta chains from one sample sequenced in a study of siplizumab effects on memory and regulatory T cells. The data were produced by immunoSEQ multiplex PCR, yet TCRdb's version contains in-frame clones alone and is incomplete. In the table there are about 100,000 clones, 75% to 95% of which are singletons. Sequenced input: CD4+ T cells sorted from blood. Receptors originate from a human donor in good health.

The CDR3 reads CASSLGVRGNYNEQFF. CDR3 coding DNA: TGCGCCAGCAGCTTGGGAGTCAGGGGTAACTACAATGAGCAGTTCTTC. This chain joins TRBV5-1 and TRBJ2-1; D may be TRBD1 (6 bases). V was shortened by 0 bases and J by 3 bases, with 13 bases between the two germline ends. The CDR3 spans 16 residues. Germline V CDR1 and CDR2: SGHRS, YFSETQ.

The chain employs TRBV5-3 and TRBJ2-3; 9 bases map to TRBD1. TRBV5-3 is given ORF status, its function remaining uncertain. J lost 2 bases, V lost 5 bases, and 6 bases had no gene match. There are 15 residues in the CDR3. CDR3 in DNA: TGTGCCAGAAGGATAGGACAGGGGATCACAGATACGCAGTATTTT. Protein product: CARRIGQGITDTQYF.

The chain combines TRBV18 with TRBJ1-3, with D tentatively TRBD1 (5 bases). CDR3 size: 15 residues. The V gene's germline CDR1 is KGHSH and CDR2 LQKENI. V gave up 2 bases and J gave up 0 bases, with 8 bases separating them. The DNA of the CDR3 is TGTGCCAGCTCACCAACAGGAGCCTCTGGAAACACCATATATTTT. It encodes CASSPTGASGNTIYF.

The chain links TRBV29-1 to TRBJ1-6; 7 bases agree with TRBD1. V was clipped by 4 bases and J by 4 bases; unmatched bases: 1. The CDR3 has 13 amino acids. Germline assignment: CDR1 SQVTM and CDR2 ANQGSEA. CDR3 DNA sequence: TGCAGCGTTGGGACAGGTTATAATTCACCCCTCCACTTT. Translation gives CSVGTGYNSPLHF.

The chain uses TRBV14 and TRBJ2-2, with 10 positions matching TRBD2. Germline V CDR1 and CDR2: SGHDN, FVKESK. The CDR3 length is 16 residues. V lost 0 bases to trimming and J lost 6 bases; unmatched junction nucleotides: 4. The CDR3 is CASSQDISGGAGELFF. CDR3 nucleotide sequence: TGTGCCAGCAGCCAAGATATCAGCGGGGGGGCCGGGGAGCTGTTTTTT.

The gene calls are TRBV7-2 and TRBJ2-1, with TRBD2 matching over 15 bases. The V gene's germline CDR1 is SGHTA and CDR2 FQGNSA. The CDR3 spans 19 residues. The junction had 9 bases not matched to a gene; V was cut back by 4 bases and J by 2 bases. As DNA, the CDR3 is TGTGCCAGCAGCTCGCCGGGACTAGCGGGGGGCGGGGCCTACAATGAGCAGTTCTTC. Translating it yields CASSSPGLAGGGAYNEQFF. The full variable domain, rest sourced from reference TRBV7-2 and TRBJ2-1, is GAGVSQSPSNKVTEKGKDVELRCDPISGHTALYWYRQSLGQGLEFLIYFQGNSAPDKSGLPSDRFSAERTGGSVSTLTIQRTQQEDSAVYLCASSSPGLAGGGAYNEQFFGPGTRLTVL.

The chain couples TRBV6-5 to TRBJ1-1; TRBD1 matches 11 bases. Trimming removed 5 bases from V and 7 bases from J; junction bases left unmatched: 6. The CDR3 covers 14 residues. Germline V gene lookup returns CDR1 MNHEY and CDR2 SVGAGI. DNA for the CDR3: TGTGCCAGCAGTGGACAGGGGGCCCTACTTGAAGCTTTCTTT. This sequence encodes CASSGQGALLEAFF.

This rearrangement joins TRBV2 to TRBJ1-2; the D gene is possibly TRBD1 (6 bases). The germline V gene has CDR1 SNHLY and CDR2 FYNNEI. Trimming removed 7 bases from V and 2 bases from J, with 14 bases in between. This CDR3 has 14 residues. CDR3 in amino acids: CASTPGGGNYGYTF. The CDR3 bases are TGTGCCAGCACCCCGGGGGGGGGCAACTATGGCTACACCTTC.